The 12 T cell receptor beta chains in this list originate from one sample, sequenced in a study of T cell responses to AZD1222 COVID-19 vaccine. TCRdb's copy holds only in-frame clones and misses some; the assay was immunoSEQ multiplex PCR. The sample consists of 100,000 to 150,000 clones, about nine tenths of them appearing once. This specimen consisted of peripheral blood, obtained on day 0 of MenACWY control vaccination. These receptors were taken from an adult in good health.

V is TRBV6-5 and J is TRBJ1-2; D gene ambiguous. The CDR3 is 13 amino acids. Looked up from germline, CDR1 is MNHEY and CDR2 is SVGAGI. Trimming removed 6 bases from V and 1 base from J, with 9 bases in between. CDR3 sequence (DNA): TGTGCCAGCAGCCCCAGTGGTAACTATGGCTACACCTTC. It translates to CASSPSGNYGYTF.

V is TRBV9 and J is TRBJ1-5, with TRBD1 as a possible D gene (5 bases). Germline V lookup: CDR1 SGDLS, CDR2 YYNGEE. This CDR3 comprises 14 residues. V was trimmed by 4 bases and J by 1 base, leaving 9 bases between them. In DNA form, the CDR3 reads TGTGCCAGCAGCCCCGGGGCAAGCAATCAGCCCCAGCATTTT. As protein: CASSPGASNQPQHF.

The rearrangement joins TRBV12-3 or TRBV12-4 to TRBJ2-7, with TRBD1 matching over 8 bases. This CDR3 comprises 13 residues. The junction had 2 bases not matched to a gene; V was cut back by 3 bases and J by 4 bases. The CDR3 region has the DNA TGTGCCAGCAGTTTCCGACAGGGGTACGAGCAGTACTTC. Residues: CASSFRQGYEQYF.

This chain links TRBV5-6 with TRBJ2-5; TRBD1 aligns across 9 bases. The CDR3 is 14 amino acids. Germline trimming cut 4 bases from V and 1 base from J; bases unmatched to any gene: 2. CDR1 and CDR2 from the germline V gene are SGHDT and YYEEEE. CDR3 loop: CASSPTGGQETQYF. The CDR3 DNA sequence: TGTGCCAGCAGCCCGACAGGGGGCCAAGAGACCCAGTACTTC.

V gene TRBV6-1 combines with J gene TRBJ2-5; the D is unclear. CDR1 and CDR2 (germline): MNHNS, SASEGT. CDR3 length: 15 residues. V was shortened by 1 base and J by 4 bases, with 13 bases between the two germline ends. This CDR3 reads CASSEVPSPRETQYF. The CDR3, as DNA: TGTGCCAGCAGTGAAGTGCCATCCCCACGAGAGACCCAGTACTTC.

The V gene is TRBV4-3, the J gene TRBJ2-1, with a tentative D call TRBD1 (5 bases). Germline assignment: CDR1 LGHNA and CDR2 YSLEER. V lost 1 base and J lost 10, with 14 bases in between. The CDR3 loop spans 14 amino acids. The CDR3 region has the DNA TGCGCCAGCAGCCAAGCCGGTCAGGGTCCGGAGCAGTTCTTC. This gives the protein CASSQAGQGPEQFF.

The chain joins TRBV28 to TRBJ1-1; unclear D gene. This CDR3 is 14 amino acids long. V lost 3 bases to trimming and J lost 0 bases, with 8 bases between them. Germline CDR1 is MDHEN and CDR2 is SYDVKM. In DNA, the CDR3 is TGTGCCAGCAGTTTCGCTTGGGTGAACACTGAAGCTTTCTTT. Protein: CASSFAWVNTEAFF. The variable domain in full, completed from reference TRBV28 and TRBJ1-1, reads DVKVTQSSRYLVKRTGEKVFLECVQDMDHENMFWYRQDPGLGLRLIYFSYDVKMKEKGDIPEGYSVSREKKERFSLILESASTNQTSMYLCASSFAWVNTEAFFGQGTRLTVV.

V usage is TRBV7-8 and J usage is TRBJ2-3, with D perhaps TRBD2 (5 bases). The ends were cut back, 2 bases at V and 3 bases at J, with 9 bases in the middle. The CDR3 is 14 residues long. Looked up from germline, CDR1 is SGHVS and CDR2 is FQNEAQ. The CDR3 sequence: CASSLNPGTDTQYF. Here the CDR3 DNA reads TGTGCCAGCAGCTTAAATCCGGGAACAGATACGCAGTATTTT. Looking up the rest from reference TRBV7-8 and TRBJ2-3 gives the full variable domain: GAGVSQSPRYKVAKRGQDVALRCDPISGHVSLFWYQQALGQGPEFLTYFQNEAQLDKSGLPSDRFFAERPEGSVSTLKIQRTQQEDSAVYLCASSLNPGTDTQYFGPGTRLTVL.

The chain has TRBV4-1 and TRBJ1-5; no firm D call. CDR1 MGHRA and CDR2 YSYEKL come from the germline V gene. V was shortened by 1 base and J by 3 bases, with 13 bases between the two germline ends. The CDR3 has 16 amino acids. The CDR3 reads CASSQVAGNNNQPQHF. CDR3 DNA: TGCGCCAGCAGCCAAGTTGCCGGAAATAACAATCAGCCCCAGCATTTT.

This clone appeared once. This chain connects TRBV4-2 to TRBJ1-1; 9 nucleotides align to TRBD1. Germline V gives CDR1 LGHNA, CDR2 YNFKEQ. The CDR3 loop spans 17 amino acids. With 2 bases clipped from V and 10 bases from J, the junction kept 17 bases outside the gene matches. CDR3: CASSQSNWDRVTQGAFF. CDR3 DNA: TGTGCCAGCAGCCAAAGTAATTGGGACAGGGTAACGCAGGGAGCTTTCTTT.

V gene TRBV7-3 combines with J gene TRBJ1-5; D may be TRBD1 (5 bases). The CDR3 is 13 amino acids. Germline CDR1 reads SGHTA; CDR2 reads FQGTGA. V gave up 2 bases and J gave up 4 bases, with 6 bases separating them. As DNA, the CDR3 is TGTGCCAGCAGCTTATCAGGGAATCAGCCCCAGCATTTT. This translates into CASSLSGNQPQHF. The whole variable domain, remainder taken from reference TRBV7-3 and TRBJ1-5, is GAGVSQTPSNKVTEKGKYVELRCDPISGHTALYWYRQSLGQGPEFLIYFQGTGAADDSGLPNDRFFAVRPEGSVSTLKIQRTERGDSAVYLCASSLSGNQPQHFGDGTRLSIL.

This chain links TRBV20-1 with TRBJ2-7, with 7 bases that match TRBD2. This CDR3 contains 13 residues. The trim removed 3 bases at V and 4 bases at J, leaving 6 bases unmatched. Germline V lookup: CDR1 DFQATT, CDR2 SNEGSKA (reference sequence). CDR3 bases: TGCAGTGCTAGTGGGTCCGGGGGGTACGAGCAGTACGTC. It encodes CSASGSGGYEQYV.